One sample yielded the 13 T cell receptor beta chains listed below, sequenced in a study of blood T cell repertoires in COVID-19. Sequencing was performed with immunoSEQ multiplex PCR; in TCRdb, only in-frame clones are kept and a portion is missing. The sample holds roughly 380,000 clones; 85% are singletons and the top ten take 3.5% to 4%. Specimen: peripheral blood. These receptor sequences come from a young woman with acute or convalescent COVID-19.

This CDR3 reads CASSPWGTQGDTQYF. The CDR3 DNA reads as TGTGCCAGCTCACCTTGGGGTACTCAGGGAGATACGCAGTATTTT. V gene TRBV18 combines with J gene TRBJ2-3; weak D call: TRBD1 (5 bases). CDR1 is KGHSH and CDR2 is LQKENI in the germline V gene. This CDR3 has 15 amino acids. Between the trimmed V and J ends, which lost 3 bases and 5 bases, there was a span of 15 bases.

This clone occurred a few times. The V and J genes are TRBV9 and TRBJ2-5, with 8 positions matching TRBD1. The germline V gene encodes CDR1 SGDLS and CDR2 YYNGEE. The V segment lost 4 bases and the J segment 0 bases; nucleotides outside the gene matches: 8. CDR3 length: 16 residues. CDR3: CASSRSRDRNQETQYF. The CDR3 DNA reads as TGTGCCAGCAGCCGCTCCCGGGACAGGAACCAAGAGACCCAGTACTTC.

The chain employs TRBV13 and TRBJ1-5; no clear D. From germline, CDR1 is PRHDT and CDR2 FYEKMQ (reference sequence). CDR3 length: 12 residues. Trimming removed 5 bases from V and 5 bases from J, with 7 bases in between. CDR3 bases: TGTGCCAGCAGCACCGGGGATCAGCCCCAGCATTTT. Translating gives CASSTGDQPQHF.

The CDR3 loop reads CAWDADRINTEAFF. In DNA form, the CDR3 reads TGTGCCTGGGACGCGGACAGGATCAACACTGAAGCTTTCTTT. The gene calls are TRBV30 and TRBJ1-1, with 7 bases that match TRBD1. Germline assignment: CDR1 GTSNPN and CDR2 SVGIG (reference sequence). With V trimmed by 5 bases and J by 2 bases, 8 bases remained unmatched. The CDR3 is 14 amino acids.

The chain combines TRBV7-2 with TRBJ1-3; TRBD1 might be the D (6 bases). This CDR3 has 17 residues. V gave up 1 base and J gave up 4 bases, with 17 bases separating them. CDR1 SGHTA and CDR2 FQGNSA come from the germline V gene. Here the CDR3 DNA reads TGTGCCAGCAGCTTAGGCGCGAGGACAGCGTTCGGAAACACCATATATTTT. Its translation: CASSLGARTAFGNTIYF.

V gene TRBV19 combines with J gene TRBJ2-3, with 8 positions matching TRBD2. V dropped 5 bases and J dropped 4; count of bases not matched to a gene: 5. Germline CDR1 and CDR2: LNHDA and SQIVND (reference sequence). The CDR3 runs to 14 residues. CDR3 sequence: CASSPLLAADTQYF. Here the CDR3 DNA reads TGTGCCAGTAGTCCACTACTAGCGGCAGATACGCAGTATTTT.

The chain carries TRBV9 and TRBJ1-2, with 7 bases fitting TRBD1. Germline-derived CDR1 and CDR2 are SGDLS and YYNGEE. The CDR3 runs to 14 residues. V shed 6 bases, J shed 3 bases, and the junction held 8 bases outside the gene matches. CDR3 sequence reads: CASTQIGQDYGYTF. For the CDR3, the DNA is TGTGCCAGCACCCAAATCGGACAGGACTATGGCTACACCTTC.

The gene calls are TRBV15 and TRBJ1-3; no firm D call. CDR3 length equals 14 residues. V shed 3 bases and J shed 0 bases, with 6 bases lying between them. Germline loops: CDR1 LNHNV, CDR2 YYDKDF (reference sequence). CDR3 bases: TGTGCCACCAGCAGGCGGGGCTCTGGAAACACCATATATTTT. Translating gives CATSRRGSGNTIYF.

The CDR3 nucleotides read TGTGCCAGCAGCTTGGCAGGTTTTAACTATGGCTACACCTTC. Translating gives CASSLAGFNYGYTF. This sequence joins TRBV5-6 and TRBJ1-2; D remains unclear. Germline lookup yields CDR1 SGHDT and CDR2 YYEEEE. Deletions cut 0 bases from V and 1 base from J, with 7 bases between. The CDR3 spans 14 residues.

The chain carries TRBV15 and TRBJ1-4, with D unresolved. Deletions cut 1 base from V and 8 bases from J, with 14 bases between. The CDR3 totals 15 residues. Germline lookup yields CDR1 LNHNV and CDR2 YYDKDF (reference sequence). CDR3 bases: TGTGCCACCAGCAGAGCGGGGAGGGAATCGGAAAAACTGTTTTTT. This codes for CATSRAGRESEKLFF. The complete variable domain, with remaining parts taken from reference TRBV15 and TRBJ1-4, reads DAMVIQNPRYQVTQFGKPVTLSCSQTLNHNVMYWYQQKSSQAPKLLFHYYDKDFNNEADTPDNFQSRRPNTSFCFLDIRSPGLGDTAMYLCATSRAGRESEKLFFGSGTQLSVL.

This clone was recorded once. The V and J genes are TRBV9 and TRBJ2-7; 8 nucleotides match TRBD2. J gave up 4 bases and V 0 bases, and 6 bases lay outside the gene matches. Germline V gives CDR1 SGDLS, CDR2 YYNGEE. This CDR3 contains 15 residues. CDR3 in amino acids: CASSVASGGPYEQYF. In DNA, the CDR3 is TGTGCCAGCAGCGTAGCCTCGGGAGGGCCTTACGAGCAGTACTTC.

The chain carries TRBV3-1 (or the pseudogene TRBV3-2) and TRBJ2-5; D unresolved. This CDR3 spans 15 amino acids. V dropped 3 bases and J dropped 2 bases, with 13 bases sitting between them. Germline V CDR1 and CDR2: LGHDT, YNNKEL (reference sequence). CDR3 amino acids: CASSHLQKGQETQYF. CDR3 in DNA: TGTGCCAGCAGCCATCTACAGAAAGGACAAGAGACCCAGTACTTC.

CDR3 DNA sequence: TGCGCCAGCAGCCCGATTCAGGGGGCAGGCACTGAAGCTTTCTTT. Protein product: CASSPIQGAGTEAFF. This chain links TRBV5-1 with TRBJ1-1, with 8 bases matching TRBD1. From germline, CDR1 is SGHRS and CDR2 YFSETQ. The ends lost 4 bases at V and 4 bases at J; junction bases unmatched: 9. The CDR3 loop spans 15 amino acids.